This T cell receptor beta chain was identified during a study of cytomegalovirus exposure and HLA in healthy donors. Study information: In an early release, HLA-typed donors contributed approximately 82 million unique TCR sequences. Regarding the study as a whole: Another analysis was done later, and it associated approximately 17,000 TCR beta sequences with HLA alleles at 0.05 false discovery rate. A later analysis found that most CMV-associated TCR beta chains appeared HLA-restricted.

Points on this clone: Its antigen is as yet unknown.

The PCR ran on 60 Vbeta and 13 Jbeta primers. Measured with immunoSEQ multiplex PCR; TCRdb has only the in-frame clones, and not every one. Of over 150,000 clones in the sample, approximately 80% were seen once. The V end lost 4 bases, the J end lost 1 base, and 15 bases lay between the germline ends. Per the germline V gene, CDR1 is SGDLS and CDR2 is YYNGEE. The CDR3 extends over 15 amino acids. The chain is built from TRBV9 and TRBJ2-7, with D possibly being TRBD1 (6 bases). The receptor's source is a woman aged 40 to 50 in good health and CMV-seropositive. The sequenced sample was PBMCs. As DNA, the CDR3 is TGTGCCAGCAGCCTCCGACAGGACCCTTCCTACGAGCAGTACTTC. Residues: CASSLRQDPSYEQYF. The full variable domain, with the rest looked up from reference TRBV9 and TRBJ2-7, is DSGVTQTPKHLITATGQRVTLRCSPRSGDLSVYWYQQSLDQGLQFLIQYYNGEERAKGNILERFSAQQFPDLHSELNLSSLELGDSALYFCASSLRQDPSYEQYFGPGTRLTVT.